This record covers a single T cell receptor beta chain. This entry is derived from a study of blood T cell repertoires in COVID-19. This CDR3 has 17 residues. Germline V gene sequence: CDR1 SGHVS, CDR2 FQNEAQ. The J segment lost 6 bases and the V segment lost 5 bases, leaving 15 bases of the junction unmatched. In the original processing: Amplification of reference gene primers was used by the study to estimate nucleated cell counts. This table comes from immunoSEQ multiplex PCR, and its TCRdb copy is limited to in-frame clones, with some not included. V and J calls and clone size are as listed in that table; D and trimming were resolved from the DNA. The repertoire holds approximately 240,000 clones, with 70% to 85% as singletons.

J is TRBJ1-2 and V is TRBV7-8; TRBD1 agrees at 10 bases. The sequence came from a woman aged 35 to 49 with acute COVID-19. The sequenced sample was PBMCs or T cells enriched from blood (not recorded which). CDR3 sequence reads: CASSPGTGEIFFDGYTF. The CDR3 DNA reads TGTGCCAGCAGCCCGGGGACAGGGGAGATTTTTTTTGATGGCTACACCTTC.